This passage covers 25 T cell receptor beta chains from one sample sequenced in a study of blood T cell repertoires in COVID-19. TCRdb keeps only in-frame clones here, not all; method: immunoSEQ multiplex PCR. The sample includes about 210,000 clones, 75% to 85% of them seen just once. Sequencing used peripheral blood. The receptors were sampled from a woman aged 70-85 years with COVID-19, enrolled during active disease.

The rearrangement joins TRBV9 to TRBJ1-1; D possibly corresponds to TRBD1 (6 bases). Trimming took 3 bases from V and 0 from J, leaving 12 bases between them. Per the germline V gene, CDR1 is SGDLS and CDR2 is YYNGEE. The CDR3 length is 15 residues. CDR3 sequence: CASSDQDSMNTEAFF. The CDR3 DNA sequence: TGTGCCAGCAGCGACCAGGACAGTATGAACACTGAAGCTTTCTTT.

On this clone itself: The identical CDR3 is also encoded by other nucleotide sequences in the sample. The rearrangement joins TRBV6-2 or TRBV6-3 to TRBJ1-5; the match to TRBD1 covers 9 bases. The trim removed 5 bases at V and 2 bases at J, leaving 1 base unmatched. This CDR3 spans 14 amino acids. Germline CDR1 is MNHEY and CDR2 is SVGEGT. The CDR3, as DNA: TGTGCCAGCAGTCGGGACAGGGGCAATCAGCCCCAGCATTTT. Its protein product is CASSRDRGNQPQHF.

The CDR3 loop is CATSPVAGENTEAFF. The CDR3 DNA sequence: TGCGCCACCTCCCCGGTTGCAGGGGAGAACACTGAAGCTTTCTTT. The genes are TRBV23-1 and TRBJ1-1; D may be TRBD1 (6 bases). TRBV23-1 is an open reading frame whose function is uncertain. The CDR3 is made up of 15 amino acids. The V end lost 10 bases, the J end lost 1 base, and 19 bases lay between the germline ends.

The chain has TRBV19 and TRBJ2-2; TRBD1 agrees at 10 bases. V trimming: 6 bases; J trimming: 5 bases; junction bases outside the gene matches: 6. The CDR3 totals 15 residues. Germline values: CDR1 LNHDA, CDR2 SQIVND (reference sequence). CDR3 residues: CASRQPGQGTGELFF. CDR3 DNA: TGTGCCAGTAGACAGCCGGGACAGGGGACCGGGGAGCTGTTTTTT.

This clone turned up a few times. The rearrangement uses TRBV5-5 and TRBJ1-3, with D possibly being TRBD1 (5 bases). V was trimmed by 4 bases and J by 2 bases, leaving 13 bases between them. Germline V lookup: CDR1 SGHKS, CDR2 YYEKEE (reference sequence). The CDR3 contains 15 residues. DNA for the CDR3: TGTGCCAGCAGCACTAGCGGACAAGCTGGAAACACCATATATTTT. Residues: CASSTSGQAGNTIYF.

V usage is TRBV2 and J usage is TRBJ2-7; 10 positions agree with TRBD1. The CDR3 covers 12 residues. CDR1 SNHLY and CDR2 FYNNEI come from the germline V gene. The V and J ends lost 4 bases and 6 bases, in that order; junction bases with no gene match: 0. The CDR3 loop reads CASSGTGGEQYF. In DNA, the CDR3 is TGTGCCAGCAGTGGGACAGGGGGCGAGCAGTACTTC.

Many counts were recorded for this clone. The rearrangement uses TRBV6-2 or TRBV6-3 and TRBJ2-7; D is perhaps TRBD1 (6 bases). CDR1 is MNHEY, CDR2 SVGEGT, per germline. The CDR3 contains 16 residues. Trimming cost V 4 bases and J 2 bases, with 18 bases left between them. Here the CDR3 DNA reads TGTGCCAGCAGTTCGCTTACAGGGCTCACAGCCTACGAGCAGTACTTC. It codes for CASSSLTGLTAYEQYF.

This clone was picked up a small number of times. CDR3 nucleotide sequence: TGTGCCAGCAGTGTATTTCAGGGGACGAACAATGAGCAGTTCTTC. It encodes CASSVFQGTNNEQFF. The V gene is TRBV25-1, the J gene TRBJ2-1; a possible D gene is TRBD1 (6 bases). CDR3 size: 15 residues. The V and J ends lost 4 bases and 5 bases respectively, with 15 bases between them. Germline V gene data show CDR1 as MGHDK and CDR2 as SYGVNS.

V gene TRBV5-6 combines with J gene TRBJ1-4, with D tentatively TRBD1 (5 bases). The ends were cut back, 2 bases at V and 5 bases at J, with 19 bases in the middle. Germline V CDR1 and CDR2: SGHDT, YYEEEE. The CDR3 runs 17 residues. The CDR3 reads CASSFIRAGHRNEKLFF. The CDR3, as DNA: TGTGCCAGCAGCTTTATAAGAGCAGGACACAGGAATGAAAAACTGTTTTTT.

The chain is built from TRBV6-2 or TRBV6-3 and TRBJ2-7, with D possibly TRBD2 on 6 matching bases. Germline assignment: CDR1 MNHEY and CDR2 SVGEGT. The CDR3 sequence is 15 residues long. The V end lost 5 bases, the J end lost 6 bases, and 20 bases lay between the germline ends. The CDR3, as DNA: TGTGCCAGCAGTCTGGGTTGGAGGGGTGAAAGCGAGCAGTACTTC. This gives the protein CASSLGWRGESEQYF.

In this sample, this clone turned up once. The CDR3 protein is CSVALMNSNQPQHF. Written as DNA, the CDR3 is TGCAGCGTTGCCCTAATGAATAGCAATCAGCCCCAGCATTTT. The V and J genes are TRBV29-1 and TRBJ1-5; D gene ambiguous. The CDR3 covers 14 residues. The germline V and J ends were trimmed by 4 bases and 0 bases, with 10 bases remaining between them. Germline V gene data show CDR1 as SQVTM and CDR2 as ANQGSEA.

The V call is TRBV2, the J call TRBJ2-3, with TRBD2 matching over 9 bases. This CDR3 is built from 12 residues. Germline lookup yields CDR1 SNHLY and CDR2 FYNNEI. CDR3 sequence: CVGGGAGDTQYF. In DNA form, the CDR3 reads TGTGTCGGCGGGGGGGCCGGAGATACGCAGTATTTT.

The chain joins TRBV9 to TRBJ1-5, with D hard to call. From germline, CDR1 is SGDLS and CDR2 YYNGEE. This CDR3 region has 14 residues. Trimming pared 2 bases from V and 5 bases from J, leaving 11 bases between. CDR3 sequence reads: CASSVGQADQPQHF. The CDR3 DNA sequence: TGTGCCAGCAGCGTTGGGCAGGCCGATCAGCCCCAGCATTTT.

The rearrangement links TRBV5-1 to TRBJ2-1; maybe TRBD1 (6 bases). The CDR3 sequence is 16 residues long. V lost 0 bases and J 6 bases, leaving 16 bases between the germline ends. CDR1 SGHRS and CDR2 YFSETQ come from the germline V gene. The CDR3 loop is CASSLVAGGFGNEQFF. CDR3 nucleotide sequence: TGCGCCAGCAGCTTGGTAGCTGGGGGCTTCGGCAATGAGCAGTTCTTC.

DNA of the CDR3: TGCGCCAGCAGCTTGGAGGCAGGGGGCGCGTTTGGAAACACCATATATTTT. Amino acids: CASSLEAGGAFGNTIYF. The rearrangement uses TRBV5-1 and TRBJ1-3; 8 nucleotides align to TRBD1. Germline values: CDR1 SGHRS, CDR2 YFSETQ. V shed 0 bases and J 3 bases; nucleotides not matched to a gene: 8. The CDR3 spans 17 residues.

This rearrangement joins TRBV4-2 to TRBJ2-3; D might be TRBD2 (7 bases). Trimming pared 5 bases from V and 6 bases from J, leaving 21 bases between. This CDR3 region has 16 residues. The germline CDR1 and CDR2 sequences are LGHNA and YNFKEQ. In nucleotides, the CDR3 is TGTGCCAGCAGCTCCACTCGGGGGGAGGGGGTGGATACGCAGTATTTT. Encoded protein: CASSSTRGEGVDTQYF.

The chain joins TRBV19 to TRBJ1-2; the D gene is possibly TRBD1 (5 bases). The length of the CDR3 is 15 residues. The germline gives CDR1 LNHDA, CDR2 SQIVND (reference sequence). V was cut by 3 bases and J by 4 bases, with 15 bases left in between. The CDR3: CASSIRRGESYGYTF. The CDR3 DNA reads TGTGCCAGTAGTATCCGACGGGGGGAGTCCTATGGCTACACCTTC.

V is TRBV7-9 and J is TRBJ2-5, with 8 nucleotides matching TRBD1. Germline assignment: CDR1 SEHNR and CDR2 FQNEAQ (reference sequence). The CDR3 is 14 amino acids. V was clipped by 5 bases and J by 2 bases; unmatched bases: 4. The CDR3 sequence is CASSNDRGQETQYF. In DNA, the CDR3 is TGTGCCAGCAGCAACGACAGGGGTCAAGAGACCCAGTACTTC. Filled out from reference TRBV7-9 and TRBJ2-5, the complete variable domain reads DTGVSQNPRHKITKRGQNVTFRCDPISEHNRLYWYRQTLGQGPEFLTYFQNEAQLEKSRLLSDRFSAERPKGSFSTLEIQRTEQGDSAMYLCASSNDRGQETQYFGPGTRLLVL.

The V call is TRBV2, the J call TRBJ2-1; 8 nucleotides agree with TRBD1. The CDR3 runs 13 residues. Germline V lookup: CDR1 SNHLY, CDR2 FYNNEI. The V segment lost 3 bases and the J segment 9 bases; nucleotides outside the gene matches: 4. CDR3 nucleotides: TGTGCCAGCAGTGAGGGACAGGCTTCTGAGCAGTTCTTC. It encodes CASSEGQASEQFF.

This rearrangement joins TRBV5-1 to TRBJ2-3; D is undetermined. Germline CDR1 and CDR2: SGHRS and YFSETQ. V shed 1 base and J shed 4 bases, with 7 bases lying between them. CDR3 length equals 13 residues. CDR3 in DNA: TGCGCCAGCAGCTTGATATCCCCAGATACGCAGTATTTT. It specifies CASSLISPDTQYF.

V gene TRBV13 combines with J gene TRBJ2-7; 7 nucleotides align to TRBD1. Germline CDR1 reads PRHDT; CDR2 reads FYEKMQ (reference sequence). The V and J ends lost 5 bases and 3 bases, in that order; junction bases with no gene match: 7. The CDR3 is 14 amino acids. The CDR3 sequence: CASSLLRDSYEQYF. In DNA form, the CDR3 reads TGTGCCAGCAGCCTACTTAGGGACAGCTACGAGCAGTACTTC.

The gene calls are TRBV20-1 and TRBJ2-5, with D possibly TRBD2 on 6 matching bases. The CDR3 consists of 14 residues. The germline V gene has CDR1 DFQATT and CDR2 SNEGSKA (reference sequence). Trimming cost V 6 bases and J 5 bases, with 19 bases left between them. The CDR3 protein is CSASRGSSWETQYF. As DNA, the CDR3 is TGCAGTGCGAGTCGGGGGTCCTCTTGGGAGACCCAGTACTTC.

The CDR3 spells CASSMPYGLTGPGEKLFF. CDR3 sequence (DNA): TGTGCCAGTAGTATGCCCTATGGGTTGACCGGTCCGGGTGAAAAACTGTTTTTT. This chain uses TRBV19 with TRBJ1-4; the D is unclear. V gave up 3 bases and J gave up 7 bases, with 24 bases separating them. Germline V gene sequence: CDR1 LNHDA, CDR2 SQIVND (reference sequence). The CDR3 consists of 18 residues.

V usage is TRBV11-1 and J usage is TRBJ2-1, with D perhaps TRBD1 (5 bases). The CDR3 consists of 14 residues. V lost 0 bases, J lost 9 bases, and 12 bases lay in between. Germline CDR1 SGHAT, CDR2 FQDESV (reference sequence). In nucleotides, the CDR3 is TGTGCCAGCAGCTTAGCGCAGGGCCTTGGTGAGCAGTTCTTC. Translation: CASSLAQGLGEQFF.

This chain links TRBV5-1 with TRBJ2-1; TRBD2 agrees at 14 bases. The CDR3 loop spans 14 amino acids. Germline V gives CDR1 SGHRS, CDR2 YFSETQ. After removal of 4 bases from V and 12 bases from J, the junction contained 6 bases not matched to a gene. In nucleotides, the CDR3 is TGCGCCAGCAGCGCGACTAGCGGGAGGGTCGCGCAGTTCTTC. Translated, it gives CASSATSGRVAQFF.